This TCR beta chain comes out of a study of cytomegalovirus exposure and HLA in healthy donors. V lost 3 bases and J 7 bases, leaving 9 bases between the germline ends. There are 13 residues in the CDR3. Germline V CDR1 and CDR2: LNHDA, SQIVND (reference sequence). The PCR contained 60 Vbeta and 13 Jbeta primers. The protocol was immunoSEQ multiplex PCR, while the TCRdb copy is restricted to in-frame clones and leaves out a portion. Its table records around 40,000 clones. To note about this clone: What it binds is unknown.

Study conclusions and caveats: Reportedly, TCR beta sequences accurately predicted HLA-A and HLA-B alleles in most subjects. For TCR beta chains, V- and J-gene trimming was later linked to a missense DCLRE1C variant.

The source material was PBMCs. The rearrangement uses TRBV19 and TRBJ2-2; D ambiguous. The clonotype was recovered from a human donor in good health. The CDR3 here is CASSISNLGELFF. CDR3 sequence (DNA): TGTGCCAGTAGTATTTCTAACCTCGGGGAGCTGTTTTTT.